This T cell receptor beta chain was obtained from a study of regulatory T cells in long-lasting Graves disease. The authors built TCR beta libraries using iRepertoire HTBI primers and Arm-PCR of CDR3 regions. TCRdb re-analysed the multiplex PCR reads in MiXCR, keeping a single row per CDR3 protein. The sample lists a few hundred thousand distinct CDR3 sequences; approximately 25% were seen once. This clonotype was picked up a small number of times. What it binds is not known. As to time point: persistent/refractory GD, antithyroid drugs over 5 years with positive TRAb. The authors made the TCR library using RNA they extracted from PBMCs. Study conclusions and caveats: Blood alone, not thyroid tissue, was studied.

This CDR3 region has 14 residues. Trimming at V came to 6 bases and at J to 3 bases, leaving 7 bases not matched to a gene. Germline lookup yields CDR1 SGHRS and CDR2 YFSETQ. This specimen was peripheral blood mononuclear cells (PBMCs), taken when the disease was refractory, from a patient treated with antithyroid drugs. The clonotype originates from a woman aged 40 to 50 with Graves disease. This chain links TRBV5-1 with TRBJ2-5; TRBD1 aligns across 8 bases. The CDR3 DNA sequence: TGCGCCAGCAAAAGGACAGGGTCAAAAGAGACCCAGTACTTC. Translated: CASKRTGSKETQYF.